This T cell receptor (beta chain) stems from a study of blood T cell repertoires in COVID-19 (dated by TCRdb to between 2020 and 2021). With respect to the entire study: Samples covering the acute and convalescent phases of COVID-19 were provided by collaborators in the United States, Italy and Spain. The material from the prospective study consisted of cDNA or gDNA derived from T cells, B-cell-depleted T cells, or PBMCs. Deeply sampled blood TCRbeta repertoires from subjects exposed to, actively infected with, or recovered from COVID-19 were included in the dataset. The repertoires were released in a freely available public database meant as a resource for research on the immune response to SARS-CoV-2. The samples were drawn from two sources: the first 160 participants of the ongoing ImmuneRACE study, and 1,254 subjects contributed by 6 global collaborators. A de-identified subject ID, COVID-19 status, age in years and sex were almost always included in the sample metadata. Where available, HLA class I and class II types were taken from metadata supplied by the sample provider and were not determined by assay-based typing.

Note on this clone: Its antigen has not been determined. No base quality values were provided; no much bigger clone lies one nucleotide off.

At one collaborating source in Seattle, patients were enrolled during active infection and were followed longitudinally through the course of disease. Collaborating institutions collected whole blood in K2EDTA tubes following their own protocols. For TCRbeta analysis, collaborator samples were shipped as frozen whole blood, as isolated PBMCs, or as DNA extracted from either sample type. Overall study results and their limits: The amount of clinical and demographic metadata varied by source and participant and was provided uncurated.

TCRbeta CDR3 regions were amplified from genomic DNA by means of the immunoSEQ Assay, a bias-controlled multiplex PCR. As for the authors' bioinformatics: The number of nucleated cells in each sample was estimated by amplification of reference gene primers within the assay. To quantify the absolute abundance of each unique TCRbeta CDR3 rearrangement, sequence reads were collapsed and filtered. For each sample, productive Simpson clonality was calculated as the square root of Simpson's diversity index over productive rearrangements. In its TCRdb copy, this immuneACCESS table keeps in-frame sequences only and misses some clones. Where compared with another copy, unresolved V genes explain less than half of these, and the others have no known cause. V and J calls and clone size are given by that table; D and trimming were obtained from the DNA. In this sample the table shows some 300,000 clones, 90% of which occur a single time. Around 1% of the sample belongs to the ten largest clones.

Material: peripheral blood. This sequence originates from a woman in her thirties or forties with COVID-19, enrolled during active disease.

The base sequence is TGTGCCAGCACCGCGGACAGGGACAACTATGGCTACACCTTC. This translates into CASTADRDNYGYTF. The V and J segments used are TRBV2 and TRBJ1-2, with 8 bases matching TRBD1. CDR1 and CDR2, looked up from the germline V gene, are SNHLY and FYNNEI. The CDR3 contains 14 residues, cysteine and phenylalanine counted. Only CDR3 DNA remains: 42 bases, in frame from the first base. V lost 7 bases and J lost 2 bases, and the count of bases not matched to a germline gene is 6.